The clone carrying this TCR beta chain has ten or more counts. Its antigen is still unknown. Germline-derived CDR1 and CDR2 are SGHRS and YFSETQ. The CDR3 has 15 amino acids. The V and J ends lost 4 bases and 2 bases, in that order; junction bases with no gene match: 5. One entry per CDR3 protein, called by TCRdb with MiXCR from the 5' RACE reads. The repertoire includes fewer than 60,000 distinct CDR3 sequences, around 3.5% of them detected once, and 5.5% to 7.5% sits in the top ten. The data stem from a study of neurological immune-mediated disorders. General observations from the study: The most TCR clonal expansion was seen in HTLV-1-associated myelopathy, whereas the least was seen in multiple sclerosis, below the level in healthy controls.

This receptor was identified in a man between 60 and 70 years old with multiple sclerosis. The V and J genes are TRBV5-1 and TRBJ2-5, with 10 bases that match TRBD1. Sequenced sample: PBMCs. Here the CDR3 DNA reads TGCGCCAGCAGCCGGGACAGGGGTTATCAAGAGACCCAGTACTTC. Its protein is CASSRDRGYQETQYF.